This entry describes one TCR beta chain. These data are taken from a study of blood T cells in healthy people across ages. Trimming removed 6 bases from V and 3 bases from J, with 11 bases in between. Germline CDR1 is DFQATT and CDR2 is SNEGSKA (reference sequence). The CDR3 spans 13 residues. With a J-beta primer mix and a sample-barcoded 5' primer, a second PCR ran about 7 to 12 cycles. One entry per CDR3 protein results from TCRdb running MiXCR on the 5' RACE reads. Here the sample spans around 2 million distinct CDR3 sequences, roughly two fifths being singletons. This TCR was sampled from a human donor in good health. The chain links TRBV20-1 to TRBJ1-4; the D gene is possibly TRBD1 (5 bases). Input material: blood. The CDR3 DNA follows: TGCAGTGCGGAGGCCAGGGCTAATGAAAAACTGTTTTTT. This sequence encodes CSAEARANEKLFF.